Below, 20 T cell receptor beta chains from the same sample are listed, as sequenced in a study of T cell changes during pregnancy in multiple sclerosis. Profiling relied on immunoSEQ multiplex PCR, and the TCRdb table lists in-frame clones only, not all of them. The sample includes tens of thousands of clones, 90% of them seen just once. The source was peripheral blood, collected in the first trimester of pregnancy. The receptor set was obtained from a female donor in good health, enrolled as a control in a pregnancy study.

The J gene is TRBJ1-2, the V gene TRBV9; 8 bases line up with TRBD1. Germline loops: CDR1 SGDLS, CDR2 YYNGEE. The CDR3 has 14 residues. V shed 4 bases and J 3 bases; nucleotides not matched to a gene: 5. The CDR3: CASSYDRGDYGYTF. The CDR3 DNA is TGTGCCAGCAGCTACGACAGGGGTGACTATGGCTACACCTTC.

The genes are TRBV5-8 and TRBJ2-3; 11 bases are shared with TRBD2. V was pared by 3 bases and J by 4 bases, with 19 bases of the junction left unmatched. The CDR3 contains 20 residues. Germline CDR1 is SGHTS and CDR2 is YDEGEE. For the CDR3, the DNA is TGTGCCAGCAGCTACAGAATAGCCCGACTAGCGGGAAAGGACGCAGATACGCAGTATTTT. Its translation is CASSYRIARLAGKDADTQYF. Drawing the rest from reference TRBV5-8 and TRBJ2-3, the complete variable domain is EAGVTQSPTHLIKTRGQQATLRCSPISGHTSVYWYQQALGLGLQFLLWYDEGEERNRGNFPPRFSGRQFPNYSSELNVNALELEDSALYLCASSYRIARLAGKDADTQYFGPGTRLTVL.

The chain uses TRBV18 and TRBJ1-1; TRBD1 matches at 7 bases. In germline, CDR1 is KGHSH, CDR2 LQKENI. V shed 3 bases and J 5 bases; nucleotides not matched to a gene: 6. The length of the CDR3 is 14 residues. CDR3 nucleotides: TGTGCCAGCTCACCTCGACAGGGCGGGACTGAAGCTTTCTTT. This codes for CASSPRQGGTEAFF.

This chain joins TRBV7-8 and TRBJ2-7, with a tentative D call TRBD2 (6 bases). The CDR3 covers 16 residues. V lost 5 bases, J lost 6 bases, and 23 bases lay in between. CDR1 is SGHVS, CDR2 FQNEAQ, per germline. The CDR3 DNA follows: TGTGCCAGCAGCGCCCCTCGGACTATCCAGGCCCCCGAGCAGTACTTC. This gives the protein CASSAPRTIQAPEQYF. The complete variable domain, with remaining parts taken from reference TRBV7-8 and TRBJ2-7, reads GAGVSQSPRYKVAKRGQDVALRCDPISGHVSLFWYQQALGQGPEFLTYFQNEAQLDKSGLPSDRFFAERPEGSVSTLKIQRTQQEDSAVYLCASSAPRTIQAPEQYFGPGTRLTVT.

CDR3 bases: TGCGCCAGCAGCTGGACTAGCGGGGGGGAGCAGTACTTC. This encodes CASSWTSGGEQYF. J is TRBJ2-7 and V is TRBV5-1; TRBD2 matches at 14 bases. CDR3 length: 13 amino acids. Germline V CDR1 and CDR2: SGHRS, YFSETQ. Trimming cost V 3 bases and J 7 bases; bases outside gene matches: 0.

Concerning this clone itself: The sample holds other DNA sequences that translate to the same CDR3. This rearrangement joins TRBV5-1 to TRBJ2-2, with 11 bases aligning to TRBD2. V trimming: 4 bases; J trimming: 2 bases; junction bases outside the gene matches: 4. The CDR3 sequence is 16 residues long. CDR1 SGHRS and CDR2 YFSETQ come from the germline V gene. The CDR3 sequence is CASSSSGGANTGELFF. CDR3 nucleotide sequence: TGCGCCAGCAGCAGTAGCGGGGGGGCCAACACCGGGGAGCTGTTTTTT.

The chain employs TRBV4-3 and TRBJ2-2; D unclear. The V gene lost 0 bases and the J gene lost 0 bases, with 8 bases spanning the gap. The CDR3 has 16 amino acids. The V gene's germline CDR1 is LGHNA and CDR2 YSLEER. CDR3 region: CASSQDWRSNTGELFF. Written as DNA, the CDR3 is TGCGCCAGCAGCCAAGATTGGCGGTCGAACACCGGGGAGCTGTTTTTT.

The chain employs TRBV4-1 and TRBJ2-7; a weak D match, TRBD1 (5 bases). This CDR3 has 18 amino acids. V was clipped by 0 bases and J by 0 bases, with 18 bases between them. Germline lookup yields CDR1 MGHRA and CDR2 YSYEKL. The CDR3 is CASSQDQSETDFSYEQYF. DNA for the CDR3: TGCGCCAGCAGCCAAGATCAGTCGGAGACAGACTTCTCCTACGAGCAGTACTTC.

V is TRBV5-4 and J is TRBJ1-1; tentative D call: TRBD1 (6 bases). Germline CDR1 reads SGHNT; CDR2 reads YYREEE (reference sequence). V dropped 0 bases and J dropped 6 bases, with 12 bases sitting between them. The CDR3 length is 14 residues. The CDR3 DNA follows: TGTGCCAGCAGCTTGGGGCAGGGGTTCGCTGAAGCTTTCTTT. Its translation: CASSLGQGFAEAFF.

This chain joins TRBV29-1 and TRBJ2-5; 10 bases line up with TRBD2. The CDR3 runs to 12 residues. Germline V gene data show CDR1 as SQVTM and CDR2 as ANQGSEA. J gave up 2 bases and V 7 bases, and 1 base lay outside the gene matches. CDR3: CSGTSGQETQYF. The CDR3, as DNA: TGCAGCGGGACTAGCGGACAAGAGACCCAGTACTTC.

The rearrangement links TRBV6-5 to TRBJ1-1; perhaps TRBD1 as D (5 bases). Germline V gene lookup returns CDR1 MNHEY and CDR2 SVGAGI. The V gene lost 4 bases and the J gene lost 2 bases, with 11 bases spanning the gap. The CDR3 runs 14 residues. The CDR3 sequence is CASSSTDRNTEAFF. Here the CDR3 DNA reads TGTGCCAGCAGTTCGACCGACAGAAACACTGAAGCTTTCTTT.

J is TRBJ2-1 and V is TRBV5-6, with 10 bases identical to TRBD2. Germline CDR1 is SGHDT and CDR2 is YYEEEE. V shed 2 bases and J 11 bases; nucleotides not matched to a gene: 1. This CDR3 spans 12 amino acids. DNA for the CDR3: TGTGCCAGCAGCTTAGCGGGGGGGAAGCAGTTCTTC. Translation gives CASSLAGGKQFF.

The V and J genes are TRBV4-3 and TRBJ2-1; TRBD1 might be the D (5 bases). Germline assignment: CDR1 LGHNA and CDR2 YSLEER. The length of the CDR3 is 13 residues. Trimming stripped 1 base from V and 7 bases from J, with 8 bases between. The CDR3 nucleotides read TGCGCCAGCAGCCAAGCTGCAGGGAATGAGCAGTTCTTC. It is translated as CASSQAAGNEQFF.

The chain combines TRBV5-1 with TRBJ2-2; 13 bases line up with TRBD2. Germline V gene data show CDR1 as SGHRS and CDR2 as YFSETQ. The CDR3 totals 16 residues. J gave up 5 bases and V 4 bases, and 5 bases lay outside the gene matches. Here the CDR3 DNA reads TGCGCCAGCAGCCCGGGACTAGCGGGAACGACCGGGGAGCTGTTTTTT. Translated: CASSPGLAGTTGELFF.

V and J are TRBV27 and TRBJ2-6; D is unclear. Per the germline V gene, CDR1 is MNHEY and CDR2 is SMNVEV (reference sequence). Between the trimmed V and J ends, which lost 3 bases and 3 bases, there was a span of 3 bases. The CDR3 runs 13 residues. CDR3 coding DNA: TGTGCCAGCAGTTTGTATGGGGCCAACGTCCTGACTTTC. Translation gives CASSLYGANVLTF.

This clone appeared a single time. The V call is TRBV18, the J call TRBJ2-7; 10 bases align to TRBD2. With 6 bases clipped from V and 5 bases from J, the junction kept 4 bases outside the gene matches. Germline V lookup: CDR1 KGHSH, CDR2 LQKENI. The CDR3 has 13 amino acids. For the CDR3, the DNA is TGTGCCAGCTCCCCCACTAGCGGGGACGAGCAGTACTTC. Protein: CASSPTSGDEQYF.

The chain employs TRBV6-5 and TRBJ2-7; possible D gene TRBD2, 5 bases. This CDR3 has 14 residues. Per germline, CDR1 MNHEY and CDR2 SVGAGI. V lost 2 bases and J 4 bases, leaving 12 bases between the germline ends. The DNA for the CDR3 is TGTGCCAGCAGTTACGCAACGGGGTTTTACGAGCAGTACTTC. Its protein product is CASSYATGFYEQYF.

The V and J genes are TRBV4-2 and TRBJ2-1; 12 bases map to TRBD2. Germline loops: CDR1 LGHNA, CDR2 YNFKEQ. V shed 3 bases and J 9 bases; nucleotides not matched to a gene: 9. The CDR3 spans 16 residues. The CDR3 DNA reads as TGTGCCAGCAGCCAGGACCCTAGCGGGGGGGCCGGTGAGCAGTTCTTC. It yields the protein CASSQDPSGGAGEQFF.

The chain uses TRBV5-1 and TRBJ2-5, with TRBD2 identical over 12 bases. CDR1 is SGHRS, CDR2 YFSETQ, per germline. The CDR3 runs 15 residues. The V segment lost 4 bases and the J segment 5 bases; nucleotides outside the gene matches: 6. CDR3 residues: CASSPSGRVEETQYF. In DNA, the CDR3 is TGCGCCAGCAGCCCTAGCGGGAGGGTAGAGGAGACCCAGTACTTC.

J is TRBJ2-1 and V is TRBV2, with a weak D call TRBD1 (6 bases). This CDR3 is 14 amino acids long. The V end lost 4 bases, the J end lost 4 bases, and 11 bases lay between the germline ends. The germline gives CDR1 SNHLY, CDR2 FYNNEI. The CDR3 spells CASSGTVPYNEQFF. The CDR3 coding sequence is TGTGCCAGCAGTGGGACAGTCCCTTACAATGAGCAGTTCTTC.